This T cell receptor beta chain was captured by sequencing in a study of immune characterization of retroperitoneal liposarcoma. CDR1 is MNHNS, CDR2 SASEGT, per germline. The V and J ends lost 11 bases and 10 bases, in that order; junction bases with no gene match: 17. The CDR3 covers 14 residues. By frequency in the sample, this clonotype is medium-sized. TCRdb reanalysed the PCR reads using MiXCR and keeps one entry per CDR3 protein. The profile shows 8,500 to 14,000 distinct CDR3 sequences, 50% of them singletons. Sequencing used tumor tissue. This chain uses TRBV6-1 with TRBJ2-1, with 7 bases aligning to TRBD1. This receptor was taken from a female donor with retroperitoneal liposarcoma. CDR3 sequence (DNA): TGTGCCGCCACCAGGGACAGCGACTTCTACGAGCAGTTCTTC. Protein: CAATRDSDFYEQFF.